This T cell receptor (beta chain) was captured by sequencing in a study of blood T cell repertoires in COVID-19. CDR3 length equals 15 residues. V lost 0 bases to trimming and J lost 5 bases; unmatched junction nucleotides: 3. CDR1 and CDR2 (germline): SGHRS, YFSETQ. Source study methods: Amplified reference gene primers provided the basis for estimating nucleated cell counts. Generated by immunoSEQ multiplex PCR, the TCRdb table keeps only in-frame clones and is missing some. From that table come the V and J calls and clone size; the DNA was used to work out D and trimming. The sample has 200,000 or so clones, 88% seen once.

The receptor was derived from a woman aged 25 to 39 who had recovered from COVID-19. J is TRBJ2-1 and V is TRBV5-1, with 9 positions matching TRBD2. Sequenced sample: PBMCs or T cells enriched from blood (not recorded which). The CDR3 sequence: CASSLVLAGNNEQFF. As DNA, the CDR3 is TGCGCCAGCAGCTTGGTTCTAGCGGGGAACAATGAGCAGTTCTTC.